This TCR beta chain was found in a study of metastatic and nonmetastatic thyroid tumors. Study details: Patients with malignant and benign thyroid disease provided blood and tumor or nodule tissue, whose repertoires were compared.

V dropped 5 bases and J dropped 13; count of bases not matched to a gene: 13. Germline V CDR1 and CDR2: DFQATT, SNEGSKA (reference sequence). The CDR3 has 13 amino acids. Findings and caveats of the study: According to reports, the diversity of TCR beta was significantly higher in malignant thyroid tumors than in benign nodules, and this held in both blood and tumor samples.

Per the study methods: CDR3 differences across clinicopathological groups were used to build a distant-metastasis classifier for papillary thyroid cancer. MiXCR reprocessed the PCR reads for TCRdb. TCRdb, rather than the study authors, made the V and J calls. The sample holds around 15,000 clones, roughly 23% seen once. Before thyroid surgery, none of the patients had received any treatment. This clone was picked up many times. Its target is not known. The TCR was taken from a female donor with papillary thyroid cancer or a benign thyroid nodule (not recorded which). Some clones in this sample may be carry-over from other donors' samples. Material for sequencing was tumor tissue. V and J are TRBV20-1 and TRBJ2-1; TRBD2 matches 8 bases. CDR3 bases: TGCAGTGCTCCGTATAGCGGGACCCTACTTCAGTTCTTC. Translating gives CSAPYSGTLLQFF.